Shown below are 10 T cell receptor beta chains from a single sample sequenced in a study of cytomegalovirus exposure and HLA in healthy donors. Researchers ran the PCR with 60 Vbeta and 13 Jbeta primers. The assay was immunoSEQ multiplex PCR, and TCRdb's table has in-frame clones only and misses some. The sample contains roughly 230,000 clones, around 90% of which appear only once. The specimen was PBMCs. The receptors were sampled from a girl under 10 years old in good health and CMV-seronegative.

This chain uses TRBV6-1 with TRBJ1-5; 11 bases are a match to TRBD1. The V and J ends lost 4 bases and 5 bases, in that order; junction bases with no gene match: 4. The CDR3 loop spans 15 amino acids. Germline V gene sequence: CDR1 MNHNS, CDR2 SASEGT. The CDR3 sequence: CASSGGTGGYQPQHF. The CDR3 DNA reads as TGTGCCAGCAGTGGGGGGACAGGGGGTTATCAGCCCCAGCATTTT.

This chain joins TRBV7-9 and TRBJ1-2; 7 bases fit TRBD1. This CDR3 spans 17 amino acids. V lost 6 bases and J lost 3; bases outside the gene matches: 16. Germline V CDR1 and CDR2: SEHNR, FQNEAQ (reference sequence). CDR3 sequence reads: CASSFAGTAAGHYGYTF. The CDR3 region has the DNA TGTGCCAGCAGTTTCGCCGGGACAGCCGCAGGGCACTATGGCTACACCTTC.

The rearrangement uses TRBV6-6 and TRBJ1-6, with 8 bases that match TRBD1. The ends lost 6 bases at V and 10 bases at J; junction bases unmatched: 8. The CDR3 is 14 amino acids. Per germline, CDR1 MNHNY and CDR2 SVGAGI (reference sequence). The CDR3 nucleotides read TGTGCCAGCAGAACACAGGGGGGAGGGTCACCCCTCCACTTT. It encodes CASRTQGGGSPLHF.

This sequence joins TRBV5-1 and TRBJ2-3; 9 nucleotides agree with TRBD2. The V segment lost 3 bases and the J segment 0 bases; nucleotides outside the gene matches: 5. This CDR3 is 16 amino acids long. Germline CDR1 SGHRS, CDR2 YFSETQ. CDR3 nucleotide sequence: TGCGCCAGCAGCTACCGCGGGGGGGGTAGCACAGATACGCAGTATTTT. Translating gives CASSYRGGGSTDTQYF.

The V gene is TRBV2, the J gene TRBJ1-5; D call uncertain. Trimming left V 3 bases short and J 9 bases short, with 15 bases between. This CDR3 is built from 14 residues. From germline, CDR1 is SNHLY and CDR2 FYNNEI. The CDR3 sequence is CASSEEGVTRPQHF. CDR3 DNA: TGTGCCAGCAGTGAGGAGGGAGTGACGCGGCCCCAGCATTTT.

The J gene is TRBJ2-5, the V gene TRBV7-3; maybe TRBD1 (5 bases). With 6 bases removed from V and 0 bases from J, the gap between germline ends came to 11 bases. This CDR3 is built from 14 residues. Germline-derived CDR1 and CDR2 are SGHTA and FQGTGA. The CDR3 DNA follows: TGTGCCAGCAGTCGTACAGGAAACCAAGAGACCCAGTACTTC. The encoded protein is CASSRTGNQETQYF. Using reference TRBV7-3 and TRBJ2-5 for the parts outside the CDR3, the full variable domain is GAGVSQTPSNKVTEKGKYVELRCDPISGHTALYWYRQSLGQGPEFLIYFQGTGAADDSGLPNDRFFAVRPEGSVSTLKIQRTERGDSAVYLCASSRTGNQETQYFGPGTRLLVL.

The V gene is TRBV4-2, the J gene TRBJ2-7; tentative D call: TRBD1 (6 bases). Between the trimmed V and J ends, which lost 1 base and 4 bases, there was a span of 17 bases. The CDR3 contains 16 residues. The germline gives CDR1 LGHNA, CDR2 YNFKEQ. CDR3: CASSQAMHRVVYEQYF. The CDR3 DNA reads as TGTGCCAGCAGCCAAGCGATGCACAGGGTTGTATACGAGCAGTACTTC.

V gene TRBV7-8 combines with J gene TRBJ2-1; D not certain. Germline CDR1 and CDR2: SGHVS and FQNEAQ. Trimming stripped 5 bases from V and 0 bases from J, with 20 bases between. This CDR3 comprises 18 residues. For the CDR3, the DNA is TGTGCCAGCAGCCCACAGCCCGCAGCATACAGCTCCTACAATGAGCAGTTCTTC. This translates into CASSPQPAAYSSYNEQFF.

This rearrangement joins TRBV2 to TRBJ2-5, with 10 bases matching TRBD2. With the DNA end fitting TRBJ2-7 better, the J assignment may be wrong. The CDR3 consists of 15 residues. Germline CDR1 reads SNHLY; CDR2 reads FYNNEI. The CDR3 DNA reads TGTGCCAGCATCCCGACCTTGGGACTAGCGTTCGAGCAGTACTTC. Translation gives CASIPTLGLAFEQYF.

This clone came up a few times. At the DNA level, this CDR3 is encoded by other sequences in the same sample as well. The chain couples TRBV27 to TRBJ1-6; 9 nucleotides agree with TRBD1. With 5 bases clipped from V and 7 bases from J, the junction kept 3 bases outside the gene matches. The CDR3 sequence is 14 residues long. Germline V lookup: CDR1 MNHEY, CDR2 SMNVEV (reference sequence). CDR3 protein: CASSPGQGNSPLHF. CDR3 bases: TGTGCCAGCAGTCCAGGACAGGGGAATTCACCCCTCCACTTT.